The 8 T cell receptor beta chains listed next were all sequenced from one sample in a study of blood T cell repertoires in COVID-19. The method was immunoSEQ multiplex PCR; TCRdb's version includes in-frame clones alone and lacks a portion of them. Of roughly 390,000 clones in the sample, 70% to 90% were seen once. Sequenced input: peripheral blood. Every receptor here comes from a woman aged 30 to 39 with COVID-19, enrolled during active disease.

J is TRBJ2-2 and V is TRBV3-1 (or the pseudogene TRBV3-2); 11 nucleotides line up with TRBD2. Germline V lookup: CDR1 LGHDT, CDR2 YNNKEL (reference sequence). The CDR3 is 16 amino acids. V shed 4 bases and J 4 bases; nucleotides not matched to a gene: 5. CDR3 residues: CASSLLAGGSTGELFF. CDR3 coding DNA: TGTGCCAGCAGCCTCCTAGCGGGAGGTAGCACCGGGGAGCTGTTTTTT.

The chain joins TRBV7-2 to TRBJ2-3; 8 bases are shared with TRBD2. The CDR3 sequence is 16 residues long. Unmatched junction bases numbered 11, after V lost 3 bases and J lost 6 bases. Germline CDR1 reads SGHTA; CDR2 reads FQGNSA. The CDR3 region is CASSFVAGGGGDTQYF. The CDR3 DNA follows: TGTGCCAGCAGCTTCGTCGCGGGAGGCGGCGGGGATACGCAGTATTTT.

The J gene is TRBJ2-1, the V gene TRBV24-1; D may be TRBD1 (6 bases). Germline CDR1 and CDR2: KGHDR and SFDVKD. The CDR3 consists of 16 residues. V was shortened by 4 bases and J by 7 bases, with 19 bases between the two germline ends. The DNA of the CDR3 is TGTGCCACCAGTGACCGGGACATCCTCTTAGGGAATGAGCAGTTCTTC. Amino acid sequence: CATSDRDILLGNEQFF.

CDR3 nucleotides: TGTGCCAGCAGCTTAGAACAGGGGGCCCAAGAGACCCAGTACTTC. Its translation is CASSLEQGAQETQYF. This chain joins TRBV11-2 and TRBJ2-5; 9 bases align to TRBD1. The V gene end was trimmed by 0 bases and the J gene end by 1 base; junction bases not matched to a gene: 0. The CDR3 runs 15 residues. Germline values: CDR1 SGHAT, CDR2 FQNNGV.

This clone came up a few times. This chain links TRBV6-4 with TRBJ2-1, with TRBD1 matching 9 bases. From germline, CDR1 is MRHNA and CDR2 SNTAGT. The junction had 4 bases not matched to a gene; V was cut back by 0 bases and J by 4 bases. The CDR3 has 16 residues. CDR3 residues: CASSDSRTGDYNEQFF. The CDR3 coding sequence is TGTGCCAGCAGTGACTCGCGGACAGGGGATTACAATGAGCAGTTCTTC.

The chain links TRBV18 to TRBJ2-7; TRBD1 aligns across 10 bases. From germline, CDR1 is KGHSH and CDR2 LQKENI. The CDR3 runs 14 residues. J was trimmed by 3 bases and V by 5 bases; bases with no gene match: 4. CDR3 sequence: CASSSGQGDYEQYF. Written as DNA, the CDR3 is TGTGCCAGCTCAAGCGGACAGGGGGACTACGAGCAGTACTTC.

There are a few counts of this clone. This rearrangement joins TRBV6-5 to TRBJ2-6; TRBD1 is a possible D gene (5 bases). This CDR3 region has 15 residues. Trimming removed 4 bases at V and 0 bases at J, with 7 bases between. CDR1 MNHEY and CDR2 SVGAGI come from the germline V gene. CDR3 loop: CASSSQVSGANVLTF. The CDR3, as DNA: TGTGCCAGCAGTTCACAGGTCTCTGGGGCCAACGTCCTGACTTTC.

V usage is TRBV11-2 and J usage is TRBJ2-7; D might be TRBD1 (6 bases). The CDR3 has 13 amino acids. Trimming took 5 bases from V and 2 from J, leaving 10 bases between them. The germline CDR1 and CDR2 sequences are SGHAT and FQNNGV. In nucleotides, the CDR3 is TGTGCCAGCAGCATCGGACAGACCTACGAGCAGTACTTC. Amino acid sequence: CASSIGQTYEQYF.